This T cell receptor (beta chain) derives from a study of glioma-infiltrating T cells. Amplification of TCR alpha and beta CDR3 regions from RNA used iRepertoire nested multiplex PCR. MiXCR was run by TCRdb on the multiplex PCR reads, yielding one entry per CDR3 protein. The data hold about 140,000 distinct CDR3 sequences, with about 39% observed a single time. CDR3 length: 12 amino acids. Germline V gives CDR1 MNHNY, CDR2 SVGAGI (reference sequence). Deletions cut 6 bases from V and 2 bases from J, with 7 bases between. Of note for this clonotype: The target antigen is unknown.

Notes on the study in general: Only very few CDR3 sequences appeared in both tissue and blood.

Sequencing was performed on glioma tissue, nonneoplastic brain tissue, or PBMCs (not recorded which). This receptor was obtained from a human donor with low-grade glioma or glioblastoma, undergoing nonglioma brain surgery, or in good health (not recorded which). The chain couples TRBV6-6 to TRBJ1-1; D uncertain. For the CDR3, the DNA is TGTGCCAGCAGACAGTCAAACACTGAAGCTTTCTTT. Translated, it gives CASRQSNTEAFF.